Detailed here is one T cell receptor beta chain. Its specificity is not known. The authors processed graft tissue to release intraepithelial and lamina propria lymphocytes. This sample stems from a study of graft-versus-host responses after intestinal transplantation. Study results and caveats: Early post-transplant HvG declines showed an association with peak circulating GvH clone levels.

Repertoires were generated with immunoSEQ multiplex PCR, while TCRdb's copy carries only in-frame clones and drops some. The data contain approximately 8,800 clones, roughly 70% of them singletons. Sequences were derived from ileum tissue, sampled about 70 weeks after intestinal transplant. This clonotype was obtained from a human patient who received an intestinal transplant, so some T cells may come from the graft donor.

DNA of the CDR3: TGTGCCAGCAGTTTGGACGGACTGTCCTCTGGAAACACCATATATTTT. Its protein is CASSLDGLSSGNTIYF. The chain couples TRBV6-5 to TRBJ1-3; no definite D call. The CDR3 contains 16 residues. In germline, CDR1 is MNHEY, CDR2 SVGAGI. V was clipped by 4 bases and J by 0 bases, with 13 bases between them.